Included here is one TCR beta chain sequence, with context. In germline, CDR1 is SGHRS, CDR2 YFSETQ. This CDR3 is 15 amino acids long. Trimming cost V 5 bases and J 5 bases; bases outside gene matches: 10. Per the authors' pipeline: The authors estimated nucleated cell counts from reference gene primer amplification. Here immunoSEQ multiplex PCR was the method, and the copy in TCRdb shows in-frame clones only, minus some. V and J calls plus clone size are reproduced from that table; the DNA served to infer D and trimming. This sample has 160,000 or so clones, with roughly 88% found just once. This sample is drawn from a study of blood T cell repertoires in COVID-19. Study in general: Whether acute or convalescent, the COVID-19 samples came from the United States, Italy and Spain.

Sequenced input: peripheral blood. The source of this sequence is a woman in her forties or fifties with acute or convalescent COVID-19. The V gene is TRBV5-1, the J gene TRBJ1-5; TRBD1 agrees at 7 bases. The DNA of the CDR3 is TGCGCCAGCAGAACTAGACAGGGAAGCTATCAGCCCCAGCATTTT. It is translated as CASRTRQGSYQPQHF.